These T cell receptor beta chains were read from a single sample in a study of CD8 T cells in Susac syndrome. TCRdb reanalysed the immunoSEQ multiplex PCR reads using MiXCR and keeps one entry per CDR3 protein. The sample lists under 300,000 distinct CDR3 sequences; 90% to 96% were seen once. Sequencing was carried out using CD4+ T cells from PBMCs. These receptors were obtained from a human donor with Susac syndrome. Both conserved end residues are part of each CDR3. D genes are given only for firm matches. Expanded clones get a size class; other rows say once, few or many, or leave the size out.

NA TRBJ1-5 NA TRBV7-9 CASSLAGAGINQPQHF TGTGCCAGCAGCTTAGCAGGCGCAGGGATTAATCAGCCCCAGCATTTT
NA TRBJ2-7 once TRBV20-1 CSAPRPASYEQYF TGCAGTGCTCCCCGGCCAGCCTCCTACGAGCAGTACTTC
NA TRBJ2-1 NA TRBV5-4 CASSLAQGRYNEQFF TGTGCCAGCAGCTTGGCTCAGGGGCGATACAATGAGCAGTTCTTC
TRBD1 TRBJ2-4 NA TRBV2 CASTGTGGTKNIQYF TGTGCCAGCACGGGGACAGGGGGTACCAAAAACATTCAGTACTTC
NA TRBJ1-2 once TRBV30 CAWRGHRYYGYTF TGTGCCTGGAGAGGACACCGTTACTATGGCTACACCTTC
NA TRBJ2-1 NA TRBV7-9 CASSGTFADNEQFF TGTGCCAGCAGTGGGACTTTCGCGGACAATGAGCAGTTCTTC
TRBD1 TRBJ2-7 NA TRBV29-1 CSVDQTGPTSGTYEQYF TGCAGCGTCGATCAGACAGGGCCCACCAGCGGAACCTACGAGCAGTACTTC
NA TRBJ2-7 NA TRBV29-1 CSVASGSYEQYF TGCAGCGTAGCCTCAGGGTCCTACGAGCAGTACTTC
TRBD1 TRBJ2-1 once TRBV29-1 CSVPTGYNEQFF TGCAGCGTACCGACAGGGTACAATGAGCAGTTCTTC
TRBD1 TRBJ2-7 NA TRBV28 CASSFPEGGDRGPPEQYF TGTGCCAGCAGTTTTCCGGAGGGGGGCGACAGGGGCCCGCCCGAGCAGTACTTC
NA TRBJ1-5 NA TRBV20-1 CSAGGVDNQPQHF TGCAGTGCGGGCGGGGTGGACAATCAGCCCCAGCATTTT
NA TRBJ2-5 NA TRBV14 CASSLQGWQETQYF TGTGCCAGCAGCCTACAGGGTTGGCAAGAGACCCAGTACTTC
NA TRBJ2-2 NA TRBV9 CASSALGGAGELFF TGTGCCAGCAGCGCGCTAGGGGGGGCCGGGGAGCTGTTTTTT
NA TRBJ2-7 NA TRBV3-1 CASSPFYEQYF TGTGCCAGCAGTCCCTTTTACGAGCAGTACTTC
TRBD2 TRBJ2-4 NA TRBV20-1 CSGAGGAKNIQYF TGCAGTGGTGCGGGAGGAGCCAAAAACATTCAGTACTTC
NA TRBJ2-7 once TRBV3-1 CASSQGPNGLLYEQYF TGTGCCAGCAGCCAAGGTCCCAATGGACTATTGTACGAGCAGTACTTC
TRBD2 TRBJ2-5 NA TRBV5-1 CASSREGVIAGNPETQYF TGCGCCAGCAGCCGCGAGGGCGTGATAGCGGGTAATCCGGAGACCCAGTACTTC
TRBD1 TRBJ1-6 once TRBV29-1 CSARDRDNSPLHF TGCAGCGCTCGGGACAGAGATAATTCACCCCTCCACTTT
NA TRBJ2-7 NA TRBV20-1 CSAPQGGEQYF TGCAGTGCACCTCAGGGTGGCGAGCAGTACTTC
NA TRBJ2-7 NA TRBV11-3 CASSFGTAEQYF TGTGCCAGCAGCTTCGGGACGGCCGAGCAGTACTTC
NA TRBJ1-2 NA TRBV29-1 CSVEGGVLNYGYTF TGCAGCGTTGAAGGAGGGGTTCTTAACTATGGCTACACCTTC
NA TRBJ2-1 NA TRBV20-1 CSAITGFHNEQFF TGCAGTGCTATTACAGGGTTCCACAATGAGCAGTTCTTC
TRBD1 TRBJ2-1 NA TRBV12-3/TRBV12-4 CASSLQGAMFDEQFF TGTGCCAGCAGCCTACAGGGGGCAATGTTCGATGAGCAGTTCTTC
TRBD2 TRBJ2-5 NA TRBV10-3 CAISTGTSQETQYF TGTGCCATCAGTACAGGGACTAGCCAGGAGACCCAGTACTTC
NA TRBJ2-5 NA TRBV20-1 CGCTGSQETQYF TGCGGGTGCACGGGGAGTCAAGAGACCCAGTACTTC
NA TRBJ1-2 NA TRBV3-1 CASSRVNYGYTF TGTGCCAGCAGCCGAGTTAACTATGGCTACACCTTC
NA TRBJ2-3 NA TRBV12-3/TRBV12-4 CASSFGQATDTQYF TGTGCCAGCAGTTTCGGACAAGCAACAGATACGCAGTATTTT
NA TRBJ1-1 once TRBV27 CASSLFGRNTEAFF TGTGCCAGCAGTTTATTCGGGCGGAACACTGAAGCTTTCTTT
TRBD1 TRBJ1-2 NA TRBV30 CAWTRDRGRDGYTF TGTGCCTGGACTCGGGACAGGGGGAGGGATGGCTACACCTTC
NA TRBJ1-2 NA TRBV30 CAWSVQGPYGYTF TGTGCCTGGAGTGTGCAGGGGCCCTATGGCTACACCTTC
NA TRBJ1-2 NA TRBV4-1 CASSLGSVAHYGYTF TGCGCCAGCAGCCTTGGTAGTGTTGCCCACTATGGCTACACCTTC
NA TRBJ2-7 NA TRBV12-5 CASGLVLSEVLGEQYF TGTGCTAGTGGTTTGGTACTGAGCGAAGTTTTAGGCGAGCAGTACTTC
TRBD1 TRBJ2-3 NA TRBV24-1 CATSDTGDRTQYF TGTGCCACCAGTGATACAGGGGATCGCACGCAGTATTTT
NA TRBJ1-1 NA TRBV20-1 CSADFGGGTEAFF TGCAGTGCTGATTTTGGAGGTGGCACTGAAGCTTTCTTT